What follows are 18 T cell receptor beta chains derived from one specimen sequenced in a study of T cells after yellow fever vaccination. Each CDR3 protein is one row after TCRdb ran MiXCR on the 5' RACE reads. The table records some 150,000 distinct CDR3 sequences, around 6.3% of them present only once. The sequencing used CD4+ T cells sorted from PBMCs, collected 10 days after the yellow fever booster vaccination. The receptor source for this set is a man aged 25 to 40 who received the YFV17D yellow fever vaccine.

In the case of this clonotype: One end of the junction fails to match germline, which may point to a read error. The chain carries TRBV5-1 and TRBJ2-7, with D possibly being TRBD1 (5 bases). This CDR3 is built from 13 residues. Germline CDR1 is SGHRS and CDR2 is YFSETQ. This CDR3 is CASSPHRGSEHYF. Here the CDR3 DNA reads TGCGCCAGCAGCCCTCATAGGGGTTCCGAGCACTACTTC.

The chain joins TRBV3-1 to TRBJ2-5, with D perhaps TRBD2 (6 bases). Germline CDR1 is LGHDT and CDR2 is YNNKEL (reference sequence). V gave up 2 bases and J gave up 1 base, with 14 bases separating them. CDR3 length equals 16 residues. In nucleotides, the CDR3 is TGTGCCAGCAGCCAATCCTTAGCGGAGACCCAAGAGACCCAGTACTTC. Translation gives CASSQSLAETQETQYF.

This clonotype came up many times. The chain couples TRBV6-5 to TRBJ1-3; D gene uncertain. The CDR3 sequence is 15 residues long. V lost 7 bases and J 0 bases, leaving 13 bases between the germline ends. Per germline, CDR1 MNHEY and CDR2 SVGAGI. CDR3: CASTALGPSGNTIYF. The CDR3 DNA reads as TGTGCCAGCACAGCGCTCGGCCCCTCTGGAAACACCATATATTTT.

This clonotype was observed many times. V gene TRBV5-5 combines with J gene TRBJ2-5, with a possible D match to TRBD1 (6 bases). The germline CDR1 and CDR2 sequences are SGHKS and YYEKEE (reference sequence). This CDR3 contains 13 residues. The ends were cut back, 3 bases at V and 1 base at J, with 7 bases in the middle. The CDR3 sequence: CASSWDTQETQYF. In nucleotides, the CDR3 is TGTGCCAGCAGCTGGGACACCCAAGAGACCCAGTACTTC. Drawing the rest from reference TRBV5-5 and TRBJ2-5, the complete variable domain is DAGVTQSPTHLIKTRGQQVTLRCSPISGHKSVSWYQQVLGQGPQFIFQYYEKEERGRGNFPDRFSARQFPNYSSELNVNALLLGDSALYLCASSWDTQETQYFGPGTRLLVL.

The V gene is TRBV6-2 or TRBV6-3, the J gene TRBJ2-7; D could derive from TRBD1 or TRBD2 (5 bases each). V shed 2 bases and J shed 6 bases, with 20 bases lying between them. This CDR3 contains 16 residues. The V gene's germline CDR1 is MNHEY and CDR2 SVGEGT. The CDR3 protein is CASSYAGTPFEGEQYF. The DNA for the CDR3 is TGTGCCAGCAGTTACGCCGGGACCCCTTTCGAGGGCGAGCAGTACTTC.

This clonotype was found many times. The J gene is TRBJ2-5, the V gene TRBV7-3, with D perhaps TRBD2 (6 bases). The germline V and J ends were trimmed by 1 base and 9 bases, with 15 bases remaining between them. Germline lookup yields CDR1 SGHTA and CDR2 FQGTGA. The CDR3 extends over 14 amino acids. CDR3: CASSLIGGPDAQYF. CDR3 in DNA: TGTGCCAGCAGCTTAATCGGAGGGCCCGATGCCCAGTACTTC. Drawing the rest from reference TRBV7-3 and TRBJ2-5, the complete variable domain is GAGVSQTPSNKVTEKGKYVELRCDPISGHTALYWYRQSLGQGPEFLIYFQGTGAADDSGLPNDRFFAVRPEGSVSTLKIQRTERGDSAVYLCASSLIGGPDAQYFGPGTRLLVL.

This clonotype came up many times. The genes are TRBV7-2 and TRBJ2-7; D gene uncertain. The V gene lost 1 base and the J gene lost 4 bases, with 8 bases spanning the gap. CDR3 size: 13 residues. Germline CDR1 and CDR2: SGHTA and FQGNSA. Written as DNA, the CDR3 is TGTGCCAGCAGCTTAGTGGGCAGATACGAGCAGTACTTC. It encodes CASSLVGRYEQYF.

This clonotype was detected many times. The chain joins TRBV19 to TRBJ2-7; 10 positions match TRBD2. The CDR3 has 15 amino acids. Germline trimming cut 6 bases from V and 0 bases from J; bases unmatched to any gene: 5. Germline assignment: CDR1 LNHDA and CDR2 SQIVND (reference sequence). The CDR3 loop reads CASRRTSGHSYEQYF. CDR3 DNA sequence: TGTGCCAGTAGACGGACTAGCGGCCACTCCTACGAGCAGTACTTC.

This clonotype was recorded many times. V and J are TRBV27 and TRBJ2-5, with 8 bases lining up with TRBD2. The CDR3 has 13 amino acids. Germline CDR1 MNHEY, CDR2 SMNVEV (reference sequence). Losses at the gene ends were 5 bases for V and 5 bases for J; bases not matched to a gene: 4. Written as DNA, the CDR3 is TGTGCCAGCAGTAGCGGGAGAGGGGAGACCCAGTACTTC. Amino acids: CASSSGRGETQYF.

This clonotype was found many times. The chain couples TRBV7-2 to TRBJ2-4, with a possible D match to TRBD2 (7 bases). V lost 5 bases, J lost 11 bases, and 19 bases lay in between. The CDR3 has 14 amino acids. CDR1 is SGHTA and CDR2 is FQGNSA in the germline V gene. CDR3 sequence: CASSNLFAGGLQYF. The CDR3 nucleotides are TGTGCCAGCAGCAACCTCTTCGCCGGGGGGCTTCAGTACTTC.

This clonotype showed up many times. V is TRBV12-3 or TRBV12-4 and J is TRBJ1-1; 9 nucleotides line up with TRBD1. The V segment lost 6 bases and the J segment 5 bases; nucleotides outside the gene matches: 10. This CDR3 has 15 amino acids. CDR3 nucleotides: TGTGCCAGCAGACTAACAGGGGGCCTTGGGACTGAAGCTTTCTTT. Translated, it gives CASRLTGGLGTEAFF.

Ten or more counts support this clonotype. This sequence joins TRBV2 and TRBJ2-5; D unresolved. The CDR3 is made up of 12 amino acids. With 4 bases removed from V and 2 bases from J, the gap between germline ends came to 5 bases. CDR1 is SNHLY and CDR2 is FYNNEI in the germline V gene. As DNA, the CDR3 is TGTGCCAGCAGTGTCACTCAAGAGACCCAGTACTTC. As protein: CASSVTQETQYF. Full variable domain (rest looked up from reference TRBV2 and TRBJ2-5): EPEVTQTPSHQVTQMGQEVILRCVPISNHLYFYWYRQILGQKVEFLVSFYNNEISEKSEIFDDQFSVERPDGSNFTLKIRSTKLEDSAMYFCASSVTQETQYFGPGTRLLVL.

This chain's CDR3 is CASSQGGSWANVLTF. CDR3 sequence (DNA): TGCGCCAGCAGCCAGGGGGGGTCTTGGGCCAACGTCCTGACTTTC. J is TRBJ2-6 and V is TRBV10-2; TRBD1 or TRBD2 may be the D gene (7 bases each). Germline V lookup: CDR1 WSHSY, CDR2 SAAADI. The CDR3 loop spans 15 amino acids. Trimming cost V 6 bases and J 5 bases, with 14 bases left between them.

This clonotype was counted ten times or more. J is TRBJ1-1 and V is TRBV20-1; perhaps TRBD1 as D (6 bases). This CDR3 is 14 amino acids long. Germline CDR1 is DFQATT and CDR2 is SNEGSKA (reference sequence). Trimming took off 6 bases at V and 7 bases at J, with 21 bases between the two ends. CDR3 sequence: CSAPRGGNMGEAFF. The CDR3 DNA sequence: TGCAGTGCCCCCAGGGGAGGGAATATGGGTGAAGCTTTCTTT.

This clonotype was found many times. This sequence joins TRBV21-1 and TRBJ2-2; the table's D call, TRBD1, was not checked against the DNA. TRBV21-1 is recorded as a pseudogene. There are 20 residues in the CDR3. The CDR3 nucleotides read TGTGCCAGCAGCAAAGCGGGTCCGGGACAGGGGGGACCGAACACCGGGGAGCTGTTTTTT. It specifies CASSKAGPGQGGPNTGELFF.

This clonotype was recorded many times. The genes are TRBV10-3 and TRBJ2-1; tentatively, D is TRBD2 (5 bases). The length of the CDR3 is 13 residues. Trimming left V 6 bases short and J 8 bases short, with 14 bases between. Germline V lookup: CDR1 ENHRY, CDR2 SYGVKD. As DNA, the CDR3 is TGTGCCATCAGAGAACTAGTTTACGATGAGCAGTTCTTC. Translation gives CAIRELVYDEQFF.

This clonotype was seen at least ten times. V gene TRBV5-1 combines with J gene TRBJ1-1; D is undetermined. CDR3 length: 15 residues. V was clipped by 0 bases and J by 1 base, with 10 bases between them. Germline-derived CDR1 and CDR2 are SGHRS and YFSETQ. Here the CDR3 DNA reads TGCGCCAGCAGCTTGGACAGCCCGAGGAACACTGAAGCTTTCTTT. Its protein is CASSLDSPRNTEAFF.

The table lists this clonotype with many counts. The genes are TRBV7-9 and TRBJ2-1; possible D gene TRBD1, 8 bases. The CDR3 covers 15 residues. Trimming shortened V by 1 base and J by 15 bases, and 22 bases separated the two germline ends. Germline CDR1 SEHNR, CDR2 FQNEAQ (reference sequence). The CDR3 protein is CASSLEGGDRSTLFF. The CDR3 region has the DNA TGTGCCAGCAGCTTAGAAGGGGGGGACAGGTCGACGCTGTTCTTC. The full variable domain, completed using reference TRBV7-9 and TRBJ2-1, is DTGVSQNPRHKITKRGQNVTFRCDPISEHNRLYWYRQTLGQGPEFLTYFQNEAQLEKSRLLSDRFSAERPKGSFSTLEIQRTEQGDSAMYLCASSLEGGDRSTLFFGPGTRLTVL.